This T cell receptor (beta chain) derives from a study of technical replicates of blood from a few donors (dated by TCRdb to about 2017). The method behind the library was the immunoSEQ multiplex PCR assay. Drawn from immuneACCESS, this table holds only the in-frame rearrangements with V and J called that TCRdb kept. Clones are partly lost; checked studies trace under half to an unresolved V gene and leave the rest unexplained. The sample table contains tens of thousands of clones; only one count was recorded for 96% of them. The ten most abundant clones make up 0.3% to 0.35% of the sample. As for this clone: There is no known antigen for this receptor. No base quality values were provided; no much bigger clone lies one nucleotide off.

V and J are truncated by 5 bases and 3 bases respectively, leaving an intervening sequence of 12 bases. The germline V gene specifies KGHSY as CDR1 and FQNENV as CDR2. The CDR3 contains 14 residues, cysteine and phenylalanine counted. Just CDR3 DNA is preserved here, 42 bases in frame from base 1. Input material: T cells isolated from PBMCs. The chain employs TRBV16 and TRBJ2-3; tentative D gene TRBD2, with 5 bases matching. The sequence was collected from a human donor in good health. The DNA reads as follows: TGTGCCAGCAGCTACGGACGGGGAACAGATACGCAGTATTTT. This is translated as CASSYGRGTDTQYF.